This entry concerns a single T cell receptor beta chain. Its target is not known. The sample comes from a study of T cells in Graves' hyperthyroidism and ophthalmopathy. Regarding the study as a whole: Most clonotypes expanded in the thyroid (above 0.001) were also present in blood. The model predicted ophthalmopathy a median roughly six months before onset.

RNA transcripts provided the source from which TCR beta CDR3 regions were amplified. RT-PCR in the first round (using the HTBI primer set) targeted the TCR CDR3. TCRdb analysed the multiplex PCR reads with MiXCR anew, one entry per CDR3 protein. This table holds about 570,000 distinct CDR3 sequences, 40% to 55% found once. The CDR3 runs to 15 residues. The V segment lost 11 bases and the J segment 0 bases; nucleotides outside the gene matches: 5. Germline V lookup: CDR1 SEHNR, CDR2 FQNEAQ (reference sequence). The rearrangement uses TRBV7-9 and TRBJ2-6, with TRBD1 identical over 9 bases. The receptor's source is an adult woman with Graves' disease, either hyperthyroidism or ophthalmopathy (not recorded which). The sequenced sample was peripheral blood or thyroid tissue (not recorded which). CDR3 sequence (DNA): TGTGCCCGACAGGGGGAGTTCTCTGGGGCCAACGTCCTGACTTTC. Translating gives CARQGEFSGANVLTF. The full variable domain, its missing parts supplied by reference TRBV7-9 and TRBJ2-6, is DTGVSQNPRHKITKRGQNVTFRCDPISEHNRLYWYRQTLGQGPEFLTYFQNEAQLEKSRLLSDRFSAERPKGSFSTLEIQRTEQGDSAMYLCARQGEFSGANVLTFGAGSRLTVL.